This T cell receptor (beta chain) comes out of a study of patients and donors after allogeneic stem cell transplantation. There are a few counts of this clonotype. From the RT-PCR reads, TCRdb called clonotypes with MiXCR, one entry per CDR3 protein. The table has hundreds of thousands of distinct CDR3 sequences, around 16% seen once. Germline values: CDR1 MNHEY, CDR2 SVGAGI. With 2 bases clipped from V and 6 bases from J, the junction kept 2 bases outside the gene matches. The length of the CDR3 is 14 residues. This receptor was identified in a human donor who was either an allogeneic HSCT recipient or a stem cell or donor lymphocyte infusion donor (not recorded which). It is not recorded whose cells these are; they may come from a transplant donor. Sequenced: blood, either unsorted or a sorted T cell fraction (not recorded which). The rearrangement uses TRBV6-5 and TRBJ2-1, with TRBD2 identical over 9 bases. CDR3 nucleotides: TGTGCCAGCAGTTACGCGACTAGCGGCAATGAGCAGTTCTTC. As protein: CASSYATSGNEQFF.